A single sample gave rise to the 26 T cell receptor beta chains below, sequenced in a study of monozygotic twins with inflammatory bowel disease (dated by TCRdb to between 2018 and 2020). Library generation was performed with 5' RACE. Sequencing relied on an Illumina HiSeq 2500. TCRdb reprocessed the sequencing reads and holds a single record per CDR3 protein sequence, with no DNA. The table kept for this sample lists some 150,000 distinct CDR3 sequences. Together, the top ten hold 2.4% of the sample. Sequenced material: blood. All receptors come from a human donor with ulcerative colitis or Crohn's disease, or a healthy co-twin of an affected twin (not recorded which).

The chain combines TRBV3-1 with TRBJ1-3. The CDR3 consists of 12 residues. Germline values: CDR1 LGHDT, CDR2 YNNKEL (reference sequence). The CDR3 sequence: CASSHYGNTIYF.

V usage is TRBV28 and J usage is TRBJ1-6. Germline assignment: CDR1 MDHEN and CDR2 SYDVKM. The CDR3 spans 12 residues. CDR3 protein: CASSFERGPLHF. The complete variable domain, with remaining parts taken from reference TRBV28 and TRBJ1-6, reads DVKVTQSSRYLVKRTGEKVFLECVQDMDHENMFWYRQDPGLGLRLIYFSYDVKMKEKGDIPEGYSVSREKKERFSLILESASTNQTSMYLCASSFERGPLHFGNGTRLTVT.

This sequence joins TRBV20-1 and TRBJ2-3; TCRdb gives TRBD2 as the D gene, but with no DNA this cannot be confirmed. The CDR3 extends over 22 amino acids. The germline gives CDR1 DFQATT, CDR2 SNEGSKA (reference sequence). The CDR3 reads CSARDQGLWGTSGRIRTDTQYF.

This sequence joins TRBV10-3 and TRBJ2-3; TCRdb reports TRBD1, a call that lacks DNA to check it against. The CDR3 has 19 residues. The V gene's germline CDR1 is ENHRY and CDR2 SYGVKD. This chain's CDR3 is CAIRGGQPNNLDSTDTQYF.

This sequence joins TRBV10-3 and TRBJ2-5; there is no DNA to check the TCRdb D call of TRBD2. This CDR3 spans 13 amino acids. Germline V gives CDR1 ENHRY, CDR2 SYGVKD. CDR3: CAISEGGLETQYF.

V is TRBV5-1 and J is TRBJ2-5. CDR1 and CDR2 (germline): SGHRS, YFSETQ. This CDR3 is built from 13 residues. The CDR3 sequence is CASSWEIGETQYF. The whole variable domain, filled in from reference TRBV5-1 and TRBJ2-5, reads KAGVTQTPRYLIKTRGQQVTLSCSPISGHRSVSWYQQTPGQGLQFLFEYFSETQRNKGNFPGRFSGRQFSNSRSEMNVSTLELGDSALYLCASSWEIGETQYFGPGTRLLVL.

CDR3 sequence: CASSSNRGRFDIQYF. The rearrangement uses TRBV5-1 and TRBJ2-4; the D gene TCRdb calls, TRBD1, cannot be checked with no DNA. Germline lookup yields CDR1 SGHRS and CDR2 YFSETQ. The length of the CDR3 is 15 residues. The full variable domain, completed using reference TRBV5-1 and TRBJ2-4, is KAGVTQTPRYLIKTRGQQVTLSCSPISGHRSVSWYQQTPGQGLQFLFEYFSETQRNKGNFPGRFSGRQFSNSRSEMNVSTLELGDSALYLCASSSNRGRFDIQYFGAGTRLSVL.

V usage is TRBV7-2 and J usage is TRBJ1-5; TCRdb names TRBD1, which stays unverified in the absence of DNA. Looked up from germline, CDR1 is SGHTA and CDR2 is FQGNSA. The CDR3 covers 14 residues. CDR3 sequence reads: CASSLGFRDQPQHF.

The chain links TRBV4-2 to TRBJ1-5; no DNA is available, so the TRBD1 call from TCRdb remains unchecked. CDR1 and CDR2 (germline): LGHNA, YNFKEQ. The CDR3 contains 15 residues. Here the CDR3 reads CASSRNREGNQPQHF.

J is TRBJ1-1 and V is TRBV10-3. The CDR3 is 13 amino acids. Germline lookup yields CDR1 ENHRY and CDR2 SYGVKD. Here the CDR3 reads CAISESRNTEAFF.

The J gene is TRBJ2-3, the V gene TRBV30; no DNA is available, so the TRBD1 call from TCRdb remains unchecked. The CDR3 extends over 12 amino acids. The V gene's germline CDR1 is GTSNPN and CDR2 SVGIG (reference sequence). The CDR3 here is CAWRGVTDTQYF.

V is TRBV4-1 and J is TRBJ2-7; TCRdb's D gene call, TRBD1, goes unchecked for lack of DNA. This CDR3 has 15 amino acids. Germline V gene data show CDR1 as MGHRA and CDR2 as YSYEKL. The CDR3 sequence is CASSQVDRAGNEQYF.

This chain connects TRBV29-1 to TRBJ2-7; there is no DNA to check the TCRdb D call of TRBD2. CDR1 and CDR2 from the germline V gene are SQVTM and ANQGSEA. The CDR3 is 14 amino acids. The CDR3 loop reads CSASAGVNTYEQYF.

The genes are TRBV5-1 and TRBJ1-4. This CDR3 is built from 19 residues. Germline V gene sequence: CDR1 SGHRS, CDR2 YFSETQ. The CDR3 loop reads CASSLAEIPREATNEKLFF.

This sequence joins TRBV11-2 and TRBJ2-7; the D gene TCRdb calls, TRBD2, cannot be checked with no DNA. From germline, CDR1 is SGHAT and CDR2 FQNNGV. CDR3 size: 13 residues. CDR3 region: CASSYSGAYEQYF.

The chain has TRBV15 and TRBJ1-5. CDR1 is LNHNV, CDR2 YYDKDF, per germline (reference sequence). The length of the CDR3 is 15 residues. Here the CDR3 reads CATSREGGGNQPQHF.

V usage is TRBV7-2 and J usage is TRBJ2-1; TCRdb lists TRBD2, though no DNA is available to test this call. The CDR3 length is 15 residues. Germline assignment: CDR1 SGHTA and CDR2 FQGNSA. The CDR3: CASIGLAGGDNEQFF.

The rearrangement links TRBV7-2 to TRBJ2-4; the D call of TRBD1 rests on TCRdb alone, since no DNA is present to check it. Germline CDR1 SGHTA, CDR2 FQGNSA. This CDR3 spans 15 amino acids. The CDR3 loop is CASSSGGVSRNIQYF.

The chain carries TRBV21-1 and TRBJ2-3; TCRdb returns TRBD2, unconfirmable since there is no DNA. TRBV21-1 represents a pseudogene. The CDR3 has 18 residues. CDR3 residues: CASSKLPRGQPSTDTQYF.

CDR3 residues: CSAMVRQDNEQFF. The V call is TRBV20-1, the J call TRBJ2-1. In germline, CDR1 is DFQATT, CDR2 SNEGSKA (reference sequence). This CDR3 has 13 amino acids.

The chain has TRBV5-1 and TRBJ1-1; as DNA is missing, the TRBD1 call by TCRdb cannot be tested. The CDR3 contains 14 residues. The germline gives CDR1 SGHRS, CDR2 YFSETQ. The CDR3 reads CASSLASRDTEAFF.

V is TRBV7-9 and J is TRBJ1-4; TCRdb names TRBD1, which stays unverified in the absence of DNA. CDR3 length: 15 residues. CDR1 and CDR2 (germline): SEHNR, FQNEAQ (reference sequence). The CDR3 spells CASSLLPAVNEKLFF.

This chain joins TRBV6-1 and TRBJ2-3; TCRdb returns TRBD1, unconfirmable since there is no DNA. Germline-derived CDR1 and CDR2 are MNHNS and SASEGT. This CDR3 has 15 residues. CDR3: CASSMGGVGADTQYF.

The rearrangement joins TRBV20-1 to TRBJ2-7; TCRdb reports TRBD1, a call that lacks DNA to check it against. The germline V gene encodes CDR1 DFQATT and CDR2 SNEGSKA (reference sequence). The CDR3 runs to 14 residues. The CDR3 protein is CSARDGGTDYEQYF.

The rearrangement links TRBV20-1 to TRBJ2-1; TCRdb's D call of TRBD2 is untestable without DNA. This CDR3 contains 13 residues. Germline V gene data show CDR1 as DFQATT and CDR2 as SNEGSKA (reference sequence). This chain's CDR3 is CSARALREGEQFF.

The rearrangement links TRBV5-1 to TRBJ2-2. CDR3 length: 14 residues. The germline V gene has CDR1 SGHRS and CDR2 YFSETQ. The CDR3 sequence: CASSLYQNTGELFF.